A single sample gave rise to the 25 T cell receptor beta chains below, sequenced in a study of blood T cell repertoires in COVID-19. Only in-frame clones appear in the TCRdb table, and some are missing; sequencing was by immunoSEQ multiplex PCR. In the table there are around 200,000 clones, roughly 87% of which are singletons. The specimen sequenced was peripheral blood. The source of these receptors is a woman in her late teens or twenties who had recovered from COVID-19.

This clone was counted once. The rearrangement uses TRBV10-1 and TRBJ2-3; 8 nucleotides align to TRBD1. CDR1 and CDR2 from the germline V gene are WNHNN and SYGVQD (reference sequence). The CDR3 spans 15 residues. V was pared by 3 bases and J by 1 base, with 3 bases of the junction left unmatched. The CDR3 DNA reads TGCGCCAGCAGTGATTCGACAGGGGGCACAGATACGCAGTATTTT. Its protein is CASSDSTGGTDTQYF.

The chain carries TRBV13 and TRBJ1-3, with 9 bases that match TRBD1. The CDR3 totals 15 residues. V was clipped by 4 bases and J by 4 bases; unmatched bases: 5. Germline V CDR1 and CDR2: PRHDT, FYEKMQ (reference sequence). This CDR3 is CASSSTGGLGNTIYF. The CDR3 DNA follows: TGTGCCAGCAGCTCAACAGGGGGCCTGGGAAACACCATATATTTT.

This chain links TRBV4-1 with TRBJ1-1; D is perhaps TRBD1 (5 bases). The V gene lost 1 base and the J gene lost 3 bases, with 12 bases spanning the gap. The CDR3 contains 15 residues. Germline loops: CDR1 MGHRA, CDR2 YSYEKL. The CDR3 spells CASSQGGGWDTEAFF. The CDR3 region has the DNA TGCGCCAGCAGCCAAGGTGGGGGGTGGGACACTGAAGCTTTCTTT.

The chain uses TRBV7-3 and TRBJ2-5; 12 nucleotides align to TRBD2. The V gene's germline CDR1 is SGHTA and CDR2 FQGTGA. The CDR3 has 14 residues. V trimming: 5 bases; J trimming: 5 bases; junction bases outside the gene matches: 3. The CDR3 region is CASSKGLAGETQYF. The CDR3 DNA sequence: TGTGCCAGCAGCAAGGGACTAGCGGGTGAGACCCAGTACTTC.

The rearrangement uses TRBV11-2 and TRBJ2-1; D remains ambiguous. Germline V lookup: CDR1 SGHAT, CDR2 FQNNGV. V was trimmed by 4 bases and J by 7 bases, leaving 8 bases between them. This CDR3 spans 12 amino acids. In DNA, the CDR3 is TGTGCCAGCAGCTCAGGTAGAAATGAGCAGTTCTTC. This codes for CASSSGRNEQFF.

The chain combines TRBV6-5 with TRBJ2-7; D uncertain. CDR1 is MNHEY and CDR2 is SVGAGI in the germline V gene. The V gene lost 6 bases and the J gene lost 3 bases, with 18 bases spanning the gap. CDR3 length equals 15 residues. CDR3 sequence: CASSPAQVGYYEQYF. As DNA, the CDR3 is TGTGCCAGCAGCCCCGCGCAGGTAGGCTACTACGAGCAGTACTTC.

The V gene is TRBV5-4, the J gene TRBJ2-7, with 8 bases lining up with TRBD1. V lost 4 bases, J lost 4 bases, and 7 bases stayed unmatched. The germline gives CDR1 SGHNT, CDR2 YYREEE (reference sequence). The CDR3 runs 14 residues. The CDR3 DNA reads TGTGCCAGCAGCCAGACAGGGGTGGAATACGAGCAGTACTTC. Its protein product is CASSQTGVEYEQYF.

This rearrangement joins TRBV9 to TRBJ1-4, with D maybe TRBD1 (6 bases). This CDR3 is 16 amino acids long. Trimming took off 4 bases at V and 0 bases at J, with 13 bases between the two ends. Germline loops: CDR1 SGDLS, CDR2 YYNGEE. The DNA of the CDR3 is TGTGCCAGCAGCCAGAGGGGGGGTTCAACTAATGAAAAACTGTTTTTT. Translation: CASSQRGGSTNEKLFF. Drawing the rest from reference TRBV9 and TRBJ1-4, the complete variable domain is DSGVTQTPKHLITATGQRVTLRCSPRSGDLSVYWYQQSLDQGLQFLIQYYNGEERAKGNILERFSAQQFPDLHSELNLSSLELGDSALYFCASSQRGGSTNEKLFFGSGTQLSVL.

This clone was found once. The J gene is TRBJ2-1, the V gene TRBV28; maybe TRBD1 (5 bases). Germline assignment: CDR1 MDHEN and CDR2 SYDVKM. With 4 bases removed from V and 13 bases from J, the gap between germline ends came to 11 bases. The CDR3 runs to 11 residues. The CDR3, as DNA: TGTGCCAGCAGTTCATCAGGGTACCAGTTCTTC. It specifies CASSSSGYQFF.

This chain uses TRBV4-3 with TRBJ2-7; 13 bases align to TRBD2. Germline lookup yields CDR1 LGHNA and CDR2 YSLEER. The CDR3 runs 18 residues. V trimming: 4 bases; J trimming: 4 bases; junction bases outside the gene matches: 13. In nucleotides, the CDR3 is TGCGCCAGCAGCCCGCGACTAGCGGGGGGCCCGATCTCTTACGAGCAGTACTTC. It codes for CASSPRLAGGPISYEQYF.

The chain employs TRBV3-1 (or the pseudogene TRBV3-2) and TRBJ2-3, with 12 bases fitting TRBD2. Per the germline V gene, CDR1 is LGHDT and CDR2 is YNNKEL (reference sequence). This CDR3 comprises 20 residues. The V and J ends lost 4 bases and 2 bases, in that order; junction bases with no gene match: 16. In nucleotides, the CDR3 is TGTGCCAGCAGCCGCCAAGAGACTAGCGGGAGTTTGGGGGACACAGATACGCAGTATTTT. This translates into CASSRQETSGSLGDTDTQYF.

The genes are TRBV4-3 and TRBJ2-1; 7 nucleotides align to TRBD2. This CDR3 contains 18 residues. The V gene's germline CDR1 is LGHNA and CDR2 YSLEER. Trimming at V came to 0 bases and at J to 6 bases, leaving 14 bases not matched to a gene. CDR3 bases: TGCGCCAGCAGCCAAGATCCTACCGGCGCGGGAGCCTCCAATGAGCAGTTCTTC. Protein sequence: CASSQDPTGAGASNEQFF.

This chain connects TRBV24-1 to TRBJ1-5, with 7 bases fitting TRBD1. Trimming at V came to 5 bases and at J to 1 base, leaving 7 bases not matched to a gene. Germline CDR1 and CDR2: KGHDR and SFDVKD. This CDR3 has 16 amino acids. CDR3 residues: CATSGPDRDSNQPQHF. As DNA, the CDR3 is TGTGCCACCAGTGGCCCCGACAGGGACAGCAATCAGCCCCAGCATTTT.

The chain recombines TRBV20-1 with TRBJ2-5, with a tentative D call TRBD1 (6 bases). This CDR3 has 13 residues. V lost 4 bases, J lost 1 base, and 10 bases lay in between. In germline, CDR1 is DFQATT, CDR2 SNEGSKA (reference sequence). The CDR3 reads CSANDRPQETQYF. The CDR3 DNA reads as TGCAGTGCTAATGACAGGCCCCAAGAGACCCAGTACTTC.

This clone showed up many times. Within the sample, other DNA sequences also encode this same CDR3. The CDR3 nucleotides read TGTGCCAGCAGTTACCGGACAGGTGAAGCTTTCTTT. It encodes CASSYRTGEAFF. The chain links TRBV6-5 to TRBJ1-1; 7 nucleotides align to TRBD1. Per germline, CDR1 MNHEY and CDR2 SVGAGI. With V trimmed by 2 bases and J by 7 bases, 1 base remained unmatched. The CDR3 has 12 amino acids.

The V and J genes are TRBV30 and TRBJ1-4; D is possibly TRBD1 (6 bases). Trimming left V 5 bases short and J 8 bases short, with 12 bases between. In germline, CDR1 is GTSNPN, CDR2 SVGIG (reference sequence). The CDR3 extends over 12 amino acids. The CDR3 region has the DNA TGTGCCTGGCGGACAGCGCCAGAAAAACTGTTTTTT. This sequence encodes CAWRTAPEKLFF.

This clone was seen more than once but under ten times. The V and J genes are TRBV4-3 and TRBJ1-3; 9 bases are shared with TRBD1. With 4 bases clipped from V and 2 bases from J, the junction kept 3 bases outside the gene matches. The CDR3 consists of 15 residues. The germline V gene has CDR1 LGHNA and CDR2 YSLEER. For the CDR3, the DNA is TGCGCCAGCAGCCCGAGACAGGGGGCTGGAAACACCATATATTTT. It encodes CASSPRQGAGNTIYF.

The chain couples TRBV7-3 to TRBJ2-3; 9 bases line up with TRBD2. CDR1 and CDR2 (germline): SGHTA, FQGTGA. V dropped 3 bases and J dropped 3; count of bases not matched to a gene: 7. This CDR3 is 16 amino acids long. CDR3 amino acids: CASSFIAGVRTDTQYF. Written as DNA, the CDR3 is TGTGCCAGCAGCTTTATAGCGGGAGTGCGGACAGATACGCAGTATTTT.

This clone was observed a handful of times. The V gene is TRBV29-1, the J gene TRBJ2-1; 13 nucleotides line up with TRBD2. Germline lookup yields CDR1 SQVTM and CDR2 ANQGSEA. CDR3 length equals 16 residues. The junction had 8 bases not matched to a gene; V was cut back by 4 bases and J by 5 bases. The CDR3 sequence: CSVGGKGTSGDNEQFF. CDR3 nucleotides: TGCAGCGTTGGGGGAAAAGGGACTAGCGGGGACAATGAGCAGTTCTTC.

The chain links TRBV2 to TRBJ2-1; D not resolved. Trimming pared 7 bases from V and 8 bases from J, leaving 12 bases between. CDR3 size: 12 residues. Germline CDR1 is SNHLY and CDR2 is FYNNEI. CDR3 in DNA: TGTGCCAGCAAACGGTATACTGATGAGCAGTTCTTC. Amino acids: CASKRYTDEQFF.

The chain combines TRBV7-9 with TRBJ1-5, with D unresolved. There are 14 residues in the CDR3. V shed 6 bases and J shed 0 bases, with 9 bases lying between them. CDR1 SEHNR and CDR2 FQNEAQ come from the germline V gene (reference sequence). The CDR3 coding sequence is TGTGCCAGCAGTACAGATTATAGCAATCAGCCCCAGCATTTT. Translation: CASSTDYSNQPQHF.

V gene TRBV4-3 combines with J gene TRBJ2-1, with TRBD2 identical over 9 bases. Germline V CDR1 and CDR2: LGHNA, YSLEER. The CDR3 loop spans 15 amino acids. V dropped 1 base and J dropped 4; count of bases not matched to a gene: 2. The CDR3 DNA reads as TGCGCCAGCAGCCAAGGGCTAGCGGGGTACAATGAGCAGTTCTTC. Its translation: CASSQGLAGYNEQFF.

CDR3 sequence: CASSTQGRGETQYF. The CDR3 bases are TGTGCCAGCAGCACGCAGGGGAGGGGAGAGACCCAGTACTTC. The genes are TRBV5-6 and TRBJ2-5; a weak D match, TRBD2 (7 bases). The CDR3 extends over 14 amino acids. V was clipped by 4 bases and J by 4 bases, with 14 bases between them. Per germline, CDR1 SGHDT and CDR2 YYEEEE.

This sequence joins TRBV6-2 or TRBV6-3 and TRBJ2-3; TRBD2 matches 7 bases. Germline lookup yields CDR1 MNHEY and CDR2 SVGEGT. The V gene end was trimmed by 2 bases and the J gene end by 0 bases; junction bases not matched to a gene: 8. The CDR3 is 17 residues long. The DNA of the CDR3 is TGTGCCAGCAGTTACCTAGCGGAGACCACTAGCACAGATACGCAGTATTTT. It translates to CASSYLAETTSTDTQYF.

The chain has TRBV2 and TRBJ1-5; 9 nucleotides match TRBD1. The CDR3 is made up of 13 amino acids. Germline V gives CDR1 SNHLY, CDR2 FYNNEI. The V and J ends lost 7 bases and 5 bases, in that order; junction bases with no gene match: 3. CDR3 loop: CASTGDRDQPQHF. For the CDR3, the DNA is TGTGCCAGCACCGGGGACAGGGATCAGCCCCAGCATTTT.